The table lists the clone carrying this T cell receptor beta chain with many counts. The data belong to a study of early T cells in non-severe SARS-CoV-2 infection. The overall study: From unsorted whole blood, bulk RNA was sequenced, and the chains remained unpaired.

With V trimmed by 5 bases and J by 0 bases, 12 bases remained unmatched. Per the germline V gene, CDR1 is MGHRA and CDR2 is YSYEKL. This CDR3 has 18 amino acids. One entry per CDR3 protein, called by TCRdb with MiXCR from the 5' RACE reads. This table holds tens of thousands of distinct CDR3 sequences, around 4.5% found once. This TCR was recovered from an adult who was a healthcare worker with PCR-confirmed SARS-CoV-2 infection or an uninfected control (not recorded which). The chain employs TRBV4-1 and TRBJ2-3, with 9 bases identical to TRBD2. The source was whole blood, collected at baseline. The CDR3 loop reads CASSSTTSGHFSTDTQYF. CDR3 bases: TGCGCCAGCAGCTCGACGACTAGCGGACATTTTAGCACAGATACGCAGTATTTT.